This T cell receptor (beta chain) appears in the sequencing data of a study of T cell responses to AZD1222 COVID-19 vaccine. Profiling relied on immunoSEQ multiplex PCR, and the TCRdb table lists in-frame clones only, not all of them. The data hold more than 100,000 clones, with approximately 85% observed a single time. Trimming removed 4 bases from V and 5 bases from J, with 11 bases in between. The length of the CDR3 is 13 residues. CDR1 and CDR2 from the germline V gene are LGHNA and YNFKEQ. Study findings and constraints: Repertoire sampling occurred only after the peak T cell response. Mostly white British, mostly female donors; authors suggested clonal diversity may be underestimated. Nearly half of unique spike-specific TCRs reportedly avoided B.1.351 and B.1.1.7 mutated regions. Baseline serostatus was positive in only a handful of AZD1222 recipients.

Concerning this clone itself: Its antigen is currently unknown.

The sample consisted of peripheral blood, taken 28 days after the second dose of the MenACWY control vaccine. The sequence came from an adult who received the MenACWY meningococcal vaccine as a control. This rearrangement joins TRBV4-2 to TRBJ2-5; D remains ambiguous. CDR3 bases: TGTGCCAGCAGCCTCTCCAGAGAGGAGACCCAGTACTTC. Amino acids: CASSLSREETQYF.